Following are 17 T cell receptor beta chains from one sample sequenced in a study of blood T cells in healthy people across ages. Then a second PCR, running about 6 to 11 cycles, was carried out with a sample-barcoded 5' primer and a J-beta primer mix. TCRdb redid the calling of the 5' RACE reads with MiXCR, one entry per CDR3 protein. The table has some 730,000 distinct CDR3 sequences, 20% to 25% seen once. The sequencing sample was made of blood. The receptor source for this set is a man between 65 and 85 years old in good health.

The count of this clonotype is one. One junction end does not reproduce the germline sequence, and a read error may be involved. This chain joins TRBV18 and TRBJ2-5; a possible D gene is TRBD1 (5 bases). The germline V gene encodes CDR1 KGHSH and CDR2 LQKENI. This CDR3 region has 14 residues. CDR3 amino acids: CASPPSQGQETQYF. CDR3 nucleotide sequence: TGTGCCAGCCCACCATCGCAGGGCCAAGAGACCCAGTACTTC.

There are a few counts of this clonotype. The rearrangement links TRBV6-5 to TRBJ2-3; D could derive from TRBD1 or TRBD2 (6 bases each). Germline V gives CDR1 MNHEY, CDR2 SVGAGI. Trimming cost V 7 bases and J 4 bases, with 12 bases left between them. The CDR3 is made up of 13 amino acids. CDR3 sequence (DNA): TGTGCCAGCACTAAGGGGGGCTCAGATACGCAGTATTTT. Its protein product is CASTKGGSDTQYF.

V is TRBV5-1 and J is TRBJ2-5; the D gene could be TRBD1 or TRBD2 (5 bases each). Germline V gene lookup returns CDR1 SGHRS and CDR2 YFSETQ. This CDR3 comprises 14 residues. V dropped 0 bases and J dropped 3 bases, with 9 bases sitting between them. The CDR3 DNA sequence: TGCGCCAGCAGCTTGGTTGGGACGAAAGAGACCCAGTACTTC. Protein product: CASSLVGTKETQYF. Full variable domain (remainder filled in from reference TRBV5-1 and TRBJ2-5): KAGVTQTPRYLIKTRGQQVTLSCSPISGHRSVSWYQQTPGQGLQFLFEYFSETQRNKGNFPGRFSGRQFSNSRSEMNVSTLELGDSALYLCASSLVGTKETQYFGPGTRLLVL.

The V gene is TRBV13, the J gene TRBJ2-5, with D possibly TRBD1 on 5 matching bases. The J call may be in error: the DNA end matches TRBJ2-7 better. Looked up from germline, CDR1 is PRHDT and CDR2 is FYEKMQ (reference sequence). This CDR3 spans 11 amino acids. DNA for the CDR3: TGTGCCACCAGGGATCCCTACGAGCAGTACTTC. Protein sequence: CATRDPYEQYF.

The V call is TRBV6-5, the J call TRBJ2-5, with 10 bases fitting TRBD1. The end of the DNA aligns better with TRBJ2-7, so the J call may be wrong. CDR3 length equals 15 residues. Germline values: CDR1 MNHEY, CDR2 SVGAGI. The CDR3 here is CASSKLGQGGYEQYF. DNA for the CDR3: TGTGCCAGCAGTAAATTAGGACAGGGGGGGTACGAGCAGTACTTC.

V gene TRBV6-2 or TRBV6-3 combines with J gene TRBJ2-3; a weak D match, TRBD1 (5 bases). The V and J ends lost 7 bases and 4 bases respectively, with 18 bases between them. This CDR3 has 15 residues. Germline assignment: CDR1 MNHEY and CDR2 SVGEGT. The CDR3: CASTDRKTDSDTQYF. Written as DNA, the CDR3 is TGTGCCAGCACGGATAGGAAGACAGACTCAGATACGCAGTATTTT.

The rearrangement links TRBV14 to TRBJ2-5, with 7 nucleotides matching TRBD1. Trimming at V came to 4 bases and at J to 13 bases, leaving 15 bases not matched to a gene. The CDR3 covers 14 residues. CDR1 and CDR2 (germline): SGHDN, FVKESK. CDR3 in DNA: TGTGCCAGCAGCCCGGGACAGTGGAAGTCCTCCCCGTACTTC. As protein: CASSPGQWKSSPYF.

The gene calls are TRBV27 and TRBJ1-5; tentative D call: TRBD1 (6 bases). This CDR3 has 13 amino acids. V was pared by 3 bases and J by 7 bases, with 10 bases between. Germline CDR1 and CDR2: MNHEY and SMNVEV (reference sequence). CDR3 residues: CASSFNRAQPQHF. CDR3 nucleotide sequence: TGTGCCAGCAGTTTCAACAGGGCCCAGCCCCAGCATTTT.

Regarding this clonotype: A much larger clone differs by one base, so this may be a read error. The CDR3 protein is CASSLSLGYTF. The CDR3 region has the DNA TGTGCCAGCAGTTTATCCCTTGGCTACACCTTC. The chain is built from TRBV12-3 or TRBV12-4 and TRBJ1-2; no firm D call. CDR3 length: 11 amino acids. V lost 2 bases, J lost 7 bases, and 5 bases lay in between.

This clonotype showed up just a few times. The V gene is TRBV5-1, the J gene TRBJ2-3, with D perhaps matching TRBD1 or TRBD2 (5 bases each). Trimming left V 1 base short and J 3 bases short, with 18 bases between. This CDR3 is built from 17 residues. From germline, CDR1 is SGHRS and CDR2 YFSETQ. The CDR3: CASSLSGRAIETDTQYF. For the CDR3, the DNA is TGCGCCAGCAGCTTGTCGGGACGGGCGATCGAGACAGATACGCAGTATTTT.

This clonotype was picked up a small number of times. The gene calls are TRBV20-1 and TRBJ2-1; D gene uncertain. Per the germline V gene, CDR1 is DFQATT and CDR2 is SNEGSKA (reference sequence). The CDR3 sequence is 11 residues long. The V and J ends lost 0 bases and 5 bases respectively, with 2 bases between them. The CDR3 nucleotides read TGCAGTGCTAGAGAGGACAATGAGCAGTTCTTC. It codes for CSAREDNEQFF.

The genes are TRBV6-6 and TRBJ2-7; D remains unclear. This CDR3 has 14 residues. Germline V gene lookup returns CDR1 MNHNY and CDR2 SVGAGI (reference sequence). Between the trimmed V and J ends, which lost 2 bases and 2 bases, there was a span of 10 bases. Written as DNA, the CDR3 is TGTGCCAGCAGTTACGGTCAGGTTCCCTACGAGCAGTACTTC. It encodes CASSYGQVPYEQYF.

V usage is TRBV27 and J usage is TRBJ2-5; D is ambiguous. The J call may be wrong; the DNA end is better matched by TRBJ2-7. The CDR3 has 11 residues. Germline CDR1 and CDR2: MNHEY and SMNVEV (reference sequence). CDR3 protein: CASRNFYEQYF. DNA for the CDR3: TGTGCCAGCAGGAATTTCTACGAGCAGTACTTC.

On this clonotype: Possible read error: a much larger clone is one base away. The rearrangement joins TRBV29-1 to TRBJ2-3; the D gene is possibly TRBD1 (5 bases). This CDR3 comprises 13 residues. Germline values: CDR1 SQVTM, CDR2 ANQGSEA. CDR3 sequence reads: CSVDPAETDTRYF. The CDR3, as DNA: TGCAGCGTGGACCCAGCAGAGACAGATACGCGGTATTTT.

This clonotype came up a few times. The chain recombines TRBV29-1 with TRBJ2-1, with D unclear. The CDR3 runs to 12 residues. Germline loops: CDR1 SQVTM, CDR2 ANQGSEA. The ends were cut back, 3 bases at V and 7 bases at J, with 10 bases in the middle. The CDR3 here is CSVDGLGNEQFF. CDR3 nucleotides: TGCAGCGTTGACGGTCTTGGGAATGAGCAGTTCTTC.

This chain links TRBV7-9 with TRBJ2-1; D is perhaps TRBD2 (6 bases). Germline CDR1 reads SEHNR; CDR2 reads FQNEAQ (reference sequence). V was clipped by 6 bases and J by 6 bases, with 9 bases between them. The CDR3 runs to 12 residues. DNA for the CDR3: TGTGCCAGCAGGCGGGGCCGCAATGAGCAGTTCTTC. As protein: CASRRGRNEQFF. The variable domain in full, with the rest retrieved from reference TRBV7-9 and TRBJ2-1, is DTGVSQNPRHKITKRGQNVTFRCDPISEHNRLYWYRQTLGQGPEFLTYFQNEAQLEKSRLLSDRFSAERPKGSFSTLEIQRTEQGDSAMYLCASRRGRNEQFFGPGTRLTVL.

This clonotype showed up many times. The rearrangement links TRBV29-1 to TRBJ2-5; D call uncertain. Trimming cost V 4 bases and J 2 bases, with 11 bases left between them. This CDR3 region has 13 residues. Germline assignment: CDR1 SQVTM and CDR2 ANQGSEA. The CDR3 loop is CSVGRISQETQYF. CDR3 DNA: TGCAGCGTTGGTCGTATAAGTCAAGAGACCCAGTACTTC.